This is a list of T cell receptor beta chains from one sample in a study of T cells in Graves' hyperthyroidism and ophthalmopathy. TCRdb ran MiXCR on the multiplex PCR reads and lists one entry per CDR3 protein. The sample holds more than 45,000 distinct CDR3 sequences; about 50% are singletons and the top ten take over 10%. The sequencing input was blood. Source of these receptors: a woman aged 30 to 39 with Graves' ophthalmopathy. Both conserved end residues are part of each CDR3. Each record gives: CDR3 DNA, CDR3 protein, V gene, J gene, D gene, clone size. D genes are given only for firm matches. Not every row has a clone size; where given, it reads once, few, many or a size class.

TGTGCCAGCAGTTTATCGGAGTGGGAAGGAGAGCAGTACTTC,CASSLSEWEGEQYF,TRBV27,TRBJ2-7,.,many
TGTGCCAGCAGTTTTTCCCCGGGACAGCGGGGTGAAAAACTGTTTTTT,CASSFSPGQRGEKLFF,TRBV6-6,TRBJ1-4,TRBD1,many
TGCAGTGCTAGAGAACGGGGCGGGGGAGTGTCCTACGAGCAGTACTTC,CSARERGGGVSYEQYF,TRBV20-1,TRBJ2-7,TRBD2,many
TGTGCCAGCAGTTACGCCAGGACCACCGGGGAGCTGTTTTTT,CASSYARTTGELFF,TRBV6-5,TRBJ2-2,.,many
TGTGCCAGCTCCCCGGGGGTAGCCTCCTACAATGAGCAGTTCTTC,CASSPGVASYNEQFF,TRBV18,TRBJ2-1,.,few
TGTGCCTGGAGTGATCGACTAGCGGGAGGGTACGAGCAGTACTTC,CAWSDRLAGGYEQYF,TRBV30,TRBJ2-7,TRBD2,.
TGTGCCAGCAGTGAAGCGCTATGGGCTAGCGGGAGCTCCTACGAGCAGTACTTC,CASSEALWASGSSYEQYF,TRBV2,TRBJ2-7,TRBD2,.
TGTGCCAGCAGTTTTTCACAGCTCCAGCATTTT,CASSFSQLQHF,TRBV28,TRBJ1-5,.,.
TGTGCCAGCAGACAGGGGGCAGAGCATGAGCAGTTCTTC,CASRQGAEHEQFF,TRBV28,TRBJ2-1,TRBD1,many
TGTGCCAGCAGTCTCGCAGACTATGGCTACACCTTC,CASSLADYGYTF,TRBV28,TRBJ1-2,.,many
TGTGCCAGCAGTTTTGCGGGAATCGCCGAGCAGTACTTC,CASSFAGIAEQYF,TRBV12-3/TRBV12-4,TRBJ2-7,.,many
TGTGCCAGTATCGGTAGCGGCTACACAGATACGCAGTATTTT,CASIGSGYTDTQYF,TRBV19,TRBJ2-3,.,many
TGTGCCAGCAACTTGGGCCTGCGGGAGACGTACGAGCAGTGCTTC,CASNLGLRETYEQCF,TRBV5-4,TRBJ2-7,TRBD2,.
TGTGCCAGCAGCTTGTTGGCCAATGAGCAGTTCTTC,CASSLLANEQFF,TRBV5-6,TRBJ2-1,.,.
TGTGCCAGCAGTTTGGGGAAAGAGACCCAGTACTTC,CASSLGKETQYF,TRBV28,TRBJ2-5,.,few
TGTGCCAGCAGTCGAGCAGGTCCTGGCTCTGAGCAGTTCTTC,CASSRAGPGSEQFF,TRBV6-1,TRBJ2-1,.,many
TGCAGCGTTGGACCGGGACAGGGGGACGGCTACACCTTC,CSVGPGQGDGYTF,TRBV29-1,TRBJ1-2,TRBD1,.
TGCGCCAGCAGCCGGGGGGGACAGTACACAGATACGCAGTATTTT,CASSRGGQYTDTQYF,TRBV5-1,TRBJ2-3,.,once
TGCAGTGCAGACCCGGACAGGGGCAGAAACTATGGCTACACCTTC,CSADPDRGRNYGYTF,TRBV20-1,TRBJ1-2,TRBD1,many
TGTGCCAGCAGCTTAGATGTAGGGTATCAGCCCCAGCATTTT,CASSLDVGYQPQHF,TRBV11-2,TRBJ1-5,.,many
TGTGCCAGCAGCTTTCACCCGGACGATGAGCAGTATTTT,CASSFHPDDEQYF,TRBV7-9,TRBJ2-3,.,.
TGTGCCAGTAGTATAGGTACCGGGGAGCTGTTTTTT,CASSIGTGELFF,TRBV19,TRBJ2-2,.,.
TGCGCCAGCAGTGGACAGGGGGCCGCTGGGGCCAACGTCCTGACTTTC,CASSGQGAAGANVLTF,TRBV10-1,TRBJ2-6,TRBD1,many
TGTGCCAGCAGCGAGACCGACGGACTAGCGGGAGATGGCTACGAGCAGTACTTC,CASSETDGLAGDGYEQYF,TRBV9,TRBJ2-7,TRBD2,.
TGTGCCAGCAGCTCCTGGGAACACACAGGGGTGCCTAGAATGGCGGCTTTCTTT,CASSSWEHTGVPRMAAFF,TRBV5-5,TRBJ1-1,TRBD1,many
TGTGCCAGCAGTAATATTCATAGCAATCAGCCCCAGCATTTT,CASSNIHSNQPQHF,TRBV6-1,TRBJ1-5,.,many
TGTGCCAGTACCAGGGGCGGGACAGGGATTAACTATGGCTACACCTTC,CASTRGGTGINYGYTF,TRBV19,TRBJ1-2,TRBD1,.
TGTGCCAGTAGATTCCAGGACAGGGATTTCTATCAGCCCCAGCATTTT,CASRFQDRDFYQPQHF,TRBV19,TRBJ1-5,TRBD1,many
TGTGCCAGCAGTCCCCCGGGGGGAAGGGTGGAGTACGAGCAGTACTTC,CASSPPGGRVEYEQYF,TRBV6-6,TRBJ2-7,TRBD2,many
TGTGCCAGCTCGACTGGGACAGGGGGCGAAGCTTTCTTT,CASSTGTGGEAFF,TRBV18,TRBJ1-1,TRBD1,many
TGTGCCAGCAGTGACTCACCGGGACTAGCGGGAACAAGCACAGATACGCAGTATTTT,CASSDSPGLAGTSTDTQYF,TRBV25-1,TRBJ2-3,TRBD2,.
TGTGCCAGCAGCTTAACCACAGGGGACACCACCGAGACCCAGTACTTC,CASSLTTGDTTETQYF,TRBV7-3,TRBJ2-5,TRBD1,.
TGTGCCAGCTCACCAGGCTATCCGACCTACGAGCAGTACTTC,CASSPGYPTYEQYF,TRBV2,TRBJ2-7,.,few
TGCAGTGCTAGAGGTCCGAGCGGAAACTACGAGCAGTACTTC,CSARGPSGNYEQYF,TRBV20-1,TRBJ2-7,.,many
TGTGCCAGCAGCGCCGGACACGGGAGAGCCACAGATACGCAGTATTTT,CASSAGHGRATDTQYF,TRBV5-5,TRBJ2-3,.,.
TGTGCCAGCAGCGTAGAGAGCGGGAGGACCGGGGAGCTGTTTTTT,CASSVESGRTGELFF,TRBV9,TRBJ2-2,TRBD2,many
TGTGCCAGCAGTTCCGGGACAGCCATCGTGAGGACTGAAGCTTTCTTT,CASSSGTAIVRTEAFF,TRBV25-1,TRBJ1-1,TRBD1,many
TGTGCCAGCAGCCCATTAGCGGGAGAGCGGCACGAGCAGTACTTC,CASSPLAGERHEQYF,TRBV7-2,TRBJ2-7,TRBD2,many
TGTGCTAGCAGCTTAGGATACACCGGGGAGCTGTACTTC,CASSLGYTGELYF,TRBV7-7,TRBJ2-2,.,once
TGTGCCAGCAGGTCGAGCTTGAATGAGCAGTTCTTC,CASRSSLNEQFF,TRBV12-3/TRBV12-4,TRBJ2-1,.,many
TGCAGCGCTCCTGGGTGGAGCCCAGATACGCAGTATTTT,CSAPGWSPDTQYF,TRBV29-1,TRBJ2-3,.,many
TGTGCCAGCTCACCCGGGACCTCGAGGAGGAATGAGCAGTTCTTC,CASSPGTSRRNEQFF,TRBV18,TRBJ2-1,.,few
TGTGCCAGCAGACGGGACACAGGGAGCACTGAAGCTTTCTTT,CASRRDTGSTEAFF,TRBV6-6,TRBJ1-1,.,.
TGTGCCAGCAGCTTAAATCAGTACAATGGGCAGCTCTTC,CASSLNQYNGQLF,TRBV7-9,TRBJ2-1,.,.
TGTGCCAGCGGGCGGTTAGCGGGCAATGACTACACCTTC,CASGRLAGNDYTF,TRBV9,TRBJ1-2,.,.
TGTGCCAGCAGTTTAGTACAGGGCGGGACGCATGAGCAGTTCTTC,CASSLVQGGTHEQFF,TRBV27,TRBJ2-1,.,many
TGTGCCAGCAGCTTAGGAGAGGGGGTGGCTGGAAACACCATATATTTT,CASSLGEGVAGNTIYF,TRBV7-9,TRBJ1-3,.,many
TGTGCCAGCAGTGCTAGAGTGGGGGGGCGGGAGACCCAGTACTTC,CASSARVGGRETQYF,TRBV2,TRBJ2-5,.,once
TGTGCCAGCAGCGCCCGTCCGGACAGGGGGGTTTCTCAGTATTTT,CASSARPDRGVSQYF,TRBV9,TRBJ2-3,TRBD1,.
TGTGCCAGTAGTAGAAACCGGGCCTCGGGCACTGAAGCTTTCTTT,CASSRNRASGTEAFF,TRBV19,TRBJ1-1,.,many
TGTGCCAGCAGTGAAGGTACGTCAACGAACACCGGGGAGCTGTTTTTT,CASSEGTSTNTGELFF,TRBV25-1,TRBJ2-2,.,medium-sized
TGCAGTGCTACCGTCCCAGGGTGCGCATACGAGCAGTACTTC,CSATVPGCAYEQYF,TRBV20-1,TRBJ2-7,.,.